These 7 T cell receptor beta chains were all obtained from the same sample, sequenced in a study of cytomegalovirus exposure and HLA in healthy donors. Vbeta (60) and Jbeta (13) primers were used in the PCR. Only in-frame clones appear in the TCRdb table, and some are missing; sequencing was by immunoSEQ multiplex PCR. The data contain 250,000 or so clones, more than 70% of them seen just once; the ten biggest clones take up over 1%. The sample was PBMCs. The receptors derive from a human donor in good health.

The CDR3 loop reads CASSQALRTSGNNEQFF. The CDR3 nucleotides are TGCGCCAGCAGCCAAGCTCTGAGGACTAGCGGTAACAATGAGCAGTTCTTC. The chain links TRBV4-3 to TRBJ2-1; TRBD2 aligns across 10 bases. Germline CDR1 and CDR2: LGHNA and YSLEER. The CDR3 runs 17 residues. Trimming cost V 1 base and J 5 bases; bases outside gene matches: 8.

The chain is built from TRBV4-2 and TRBJ2-1; 10 bases are a match to TRBD2. V lost 1 base and J lost 0; bases outside the gene matches: 6. Per the germline V gene, CDR1 is LGHNA and CDR2 is YNFKEQ. CDR3 size: 18 residues. The CDR3 spells CASSQGTSGTSSYNEQFF. The CDR3 DNA is TGTGCCAGCAGCCAAGGGACTAGCGGTACCAGCTCCTACAATGAGCAGTTCTTC.

The J gene is TRBJ2-7, the V gene TRBV18; D is unclear. This CDR3 comprises 12 residues. With 2 bases removed from V and 6 bases from J, the gap between germline ends came to 8 bases. Per germline, CDR1 KGHSH and CDR2 LQKENI. CDR3 residues: CASSPGVREQYF. In nucleotides, the CDR3 is TGTGCCAGCTCACCAGGAGTTCGCGAGCAGTACTTC.

The V call is TRBV2, the J call TRBJ1-2; D is perhaps TRBD1 (5 bases). V was shortened by 6 bases and J by 4 bases, with 15 bases between the two germline ends. The germline CDR1 and CDR2 sequences are SNHLY and FYNNEI. This CDR3 comprises 14 residues. The CDR3 coding sequence is TGTGCCAGCAGGGGGGGAGGCGGGTCCTATGGCTACACCTTC. Its translation is CASRGGGGSYGYTF.

A few counts support this clone. V is TRBV15 and J is TRBJ1-3; 7 nucleotides align to TRBD1. Germline loops: CDR1 LNHNV, CDR2 YYDKDF (reference sequence). The ends lost 4 bases at V and 6 bases at J; junction bases unmatched: 6. The CDR3 runs 14 residues. Here the CDR3 reads CATSKGASQNTIYF. Here the CDR3 DNA reads TGTGCCACCAGCAAGGGGGCGAGTCAAAACACCATATATTTT. Combining the CDR3 with reference TRBV15 and TRBJ1-3 gives the whole variable domain DAMVIQNPRYQVTQFGKPVTLSCSQTLNHNVMYWYQQKSSQAPKLLFHYYDKDFNNEADTPDNFQSRRPNTSFCFLDIRSPGLGDTAMYLCATSKGASQNTIYFGEGSWLTVV.

The V call is TRBV5-1, the J call TRBJ1-2; D is unresolved. This CDR3 spans 14 amino acids. V lost 0 bases and J 4 bases, leaving 10 bases between the germline ends. Germline values: CDR1 SGHRS, CDR2 YFSETQ. The CDR3 bases are TGCGCCAGCAGCTTGGCGGGGAACCTCTATGGCTACACCTTC. It translates to CASSLAGNLYGYTF.

The rearrangement joins TRBV7-9 to TRBJ1-3; possible D gene TRBD1, 5 bases. V was trimmed by 0 bases and J by 0 bases, leaving 9 bases between them. Germline V gene sequence: CDR1 SEHNR, CDR2 FQNEAQ (reference sequence). The CDR3 contains 16 residues. CDR3 DNA sequence: TGTGCCAGCAGCTTAGCAGGGGTCAACTCTGGAAACACCATATATTTT. It yields the protein CASSLAGVNSGNTIYF.